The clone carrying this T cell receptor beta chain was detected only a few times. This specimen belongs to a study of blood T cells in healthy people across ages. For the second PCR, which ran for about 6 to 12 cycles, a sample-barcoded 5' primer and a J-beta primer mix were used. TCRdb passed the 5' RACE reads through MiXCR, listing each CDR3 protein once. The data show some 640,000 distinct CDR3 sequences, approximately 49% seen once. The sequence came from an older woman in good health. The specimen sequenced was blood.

The CDR3 here is CASSRPLLGEQFF. The DNA of the CDR3 is TGTGCCAGCAGTAGACCCCTTCTGGGTGAGCAGTTCTTC. V gene TRBV6-2 or TRBV6-3 combines with J gene TRBJ2-1; D not certain. Germline CDR1 MNHEY, CDR2 SVGEGT. The CDR3 extends over 13 amino acids. The ends were cut back, 5 bases at V and 9 bases at J, with 14 bases in the middle.